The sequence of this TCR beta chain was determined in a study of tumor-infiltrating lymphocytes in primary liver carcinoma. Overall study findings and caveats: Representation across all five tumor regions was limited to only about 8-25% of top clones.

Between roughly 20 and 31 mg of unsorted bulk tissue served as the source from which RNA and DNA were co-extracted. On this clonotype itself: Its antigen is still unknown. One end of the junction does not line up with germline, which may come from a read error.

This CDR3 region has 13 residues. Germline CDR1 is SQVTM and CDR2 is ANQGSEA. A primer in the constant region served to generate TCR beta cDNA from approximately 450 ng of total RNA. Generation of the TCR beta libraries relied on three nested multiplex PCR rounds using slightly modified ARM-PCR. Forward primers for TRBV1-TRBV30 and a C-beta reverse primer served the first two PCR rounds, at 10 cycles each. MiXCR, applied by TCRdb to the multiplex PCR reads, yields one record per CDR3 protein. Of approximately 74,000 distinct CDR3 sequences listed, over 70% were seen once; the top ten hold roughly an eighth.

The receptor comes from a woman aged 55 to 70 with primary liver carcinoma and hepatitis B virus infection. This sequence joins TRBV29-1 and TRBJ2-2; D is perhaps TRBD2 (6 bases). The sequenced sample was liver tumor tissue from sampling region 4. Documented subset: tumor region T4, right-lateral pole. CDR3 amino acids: CSVMGHSGGELLF. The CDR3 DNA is TGCAGCGTCATGGGGCACTCGGGCGGGGAGCTGTTATTC.